This TCR beta chain emerged from a study of blood T cell repertoires in COVID-19. Original data processing: Scientists estimated how many nucleated cells there were by amplifying reference gene primers. The assay was immunoSEQ multiplex PCR, and TCRdb's table has in-frame clones only and misses some. That table supplies the V and J calls and clone size; D and trimming were determined from the DNA. The table shows about 500,000 clones, with roughly 89% occurring only once. This clone was seen only once. V was clipped by 2 bases and J by 2 bases, with 10 bases between them. CDR1 SGHAT and CDR2 FQNNGV come from the germline V gene. CDR3 length: 14 residues.

This clonotype was sampled from a man younger than 35 with COVID-19, enrolled during active disease. The material sequenced was peripheral blood. The rearrangement links TRBV11-2 to TRBJ2-7; D call uncertain. CDR3 DNA sequence: TGTGCCAGCAGCTTATACCGAACAGCCTACGAGCAGTACTTC. Its translation: CASSLYRTAYEQYF. The full variable domain, with the rest looked up from reference TRBV11-2 and TRBJ2-7, is EAGVAQSPRYKIIEKRQSVAFWCNPISGHATLYWYQQILGQGPKLLIQFQNNGVVDDSQLPKDRFSAERLKGVDSTLKIQPAKLEDSAVYLCASSLYRTAYEQYFGPGTRLTVT.